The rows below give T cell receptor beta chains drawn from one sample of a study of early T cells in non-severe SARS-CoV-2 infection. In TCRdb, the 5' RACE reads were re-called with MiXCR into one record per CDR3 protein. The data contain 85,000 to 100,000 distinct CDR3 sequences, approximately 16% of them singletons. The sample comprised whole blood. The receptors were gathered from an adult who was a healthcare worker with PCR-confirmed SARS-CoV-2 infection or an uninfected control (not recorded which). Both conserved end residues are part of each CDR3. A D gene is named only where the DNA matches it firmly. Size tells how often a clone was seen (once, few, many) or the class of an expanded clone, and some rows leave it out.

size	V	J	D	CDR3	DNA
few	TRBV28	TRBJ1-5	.	CASSPQGGGGGNQPQHF	TGTGCCAGCAGTCCCCAGGGAGGGGGAGGTGGCAATCAGCCCCAGCATTTT
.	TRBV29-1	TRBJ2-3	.	CSVDSGDSYTQYF	TGCAGCGTTGATAGCGGTGATTCGTATACGCAGTATTTT
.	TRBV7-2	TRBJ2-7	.	CASSPHAIYEQYF	TGTGCCAGCAGCCCCCACGCCATCTACGAGCAGTACTTC
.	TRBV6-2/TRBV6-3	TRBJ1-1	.	CASSYGSHTEAFF	TGTGCCAGCAGTTACGGCAGCCACACTGAAGCTTTCTTT
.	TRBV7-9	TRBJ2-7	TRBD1	CASSGDSGSSYEQYF	TGTGCCAGCAGCGGGGACAGCGGCAGCTCCTACGAGCAGTACTTC
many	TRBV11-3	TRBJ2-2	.	CASKKNTGELFF	TGTGCCAGCAAAAAGAACACCGGGGAGCTGTTTTTT
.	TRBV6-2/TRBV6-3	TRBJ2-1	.	CASSFLGQPPTIDNEQFF	TGTGCCAGCAGTTTCCTTGGACAACCCCCCACAATAGACAATGAGCAGTTCTTC
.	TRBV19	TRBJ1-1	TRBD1	CASGQGGEAFF	TGTGCCAGTGGACAGGGGGGTGAAGCTTTCTTT
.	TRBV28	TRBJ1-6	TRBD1	CASSQQGPSSYNSPLHF	TGTGCCAGCAGCCAACAGGGGCCAAGCTCCTATAATTCACCCCTCCACTTT
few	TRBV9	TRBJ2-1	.	CASSVGAEQFF	TGTGCCAGCAGCGTAGGGGCCGAGCAGTTCTTC
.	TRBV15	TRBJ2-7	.	CATSHGWGYEQYF	TGTGCCACCAGCCATGGTTGGGGCTACGAGCAGTACTTC
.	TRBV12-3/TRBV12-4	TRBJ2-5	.	CASSSVGGQETQYF	TGTGCCAGCAGTAGTGTAGGAGGTCAAGAGACCCAGTACTTC
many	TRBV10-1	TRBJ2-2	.	CASSYDMTGELFF	TGCGCCAGCAGTTATGACATGACCGGGGAGCTGTTTTTT
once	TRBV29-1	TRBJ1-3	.	CSVAVGNTIYF	TGCAGCGTGGCGGTAGGAAACACCATATATTTT
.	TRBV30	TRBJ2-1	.	CAWSVNSGTEQFF	TGTGCCTGGAGTGTCAATTCTGGCACTGAGCAGTTCTTC
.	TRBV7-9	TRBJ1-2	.	CASSPPGRTYGYTF	TGTGCCAGCAGCCCCCCGGGGCGCACCTATGGCTACACCTTC
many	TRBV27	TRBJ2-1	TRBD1	CASSLLVGLRTGNWNEQFF	TGTGCCAGCAGTCTCCTTGTAGGGTTAAGGACAGGGAATTGGAATGAGCAGTTCTTC
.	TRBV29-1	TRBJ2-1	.	CSVETQSMRREQFF	TGCAGCGTTGAGACTCAGAGCATGAGACGGGAGCAGTTCTTC
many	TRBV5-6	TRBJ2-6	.	CASSLRVWTSGANVLTF	TGTGCCAGCAGCTTGCGCGTTTGGACCTCTGGGGCCAACGTCCTGACTTTC
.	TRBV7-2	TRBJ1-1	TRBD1	CASSPGTVIEAFF	TGTGCCAGCAGCCCAGGGACAGTTATTGAAGCTTTCTTT
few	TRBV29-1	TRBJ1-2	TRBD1	CSATGGDHGYTF	TGCAGCGCGACAGGGGGCGATCATGGCTACACCTTC
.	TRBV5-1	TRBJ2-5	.	CASSFGGKETQYF	TGCGCCAGCAGCTTTGGCGGTAAAGAGACCCAGTACTTC
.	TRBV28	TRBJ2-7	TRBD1	CTSSFHKWDRDYEQYF	TGTACCAGCAGTTTTCATAAGTGGGACAGGGACTACGAGCAGTACTTC
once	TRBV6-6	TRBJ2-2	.	CASSYPQGPGGELFF	TGTGCCAGCAGTTACCCGCAGGGGCCCGGCGGGGAGCTGTTTTTT
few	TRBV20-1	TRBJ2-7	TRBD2	CSARSSGGYEQYF	TGCAGTGCTCGATCTAGCGGGGGCTACGAGCAGTACTTC
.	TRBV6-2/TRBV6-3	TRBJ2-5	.	CASRPPFKEMETQYF	TGTGCCAGCAGGCCACCATTTAAGGAGATGGAGACCCAGTACTTC
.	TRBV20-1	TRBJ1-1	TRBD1	CSARAGTAKFF	TGCAGTGCTAGAGCTGGGACAGCCAAGTTCTTT
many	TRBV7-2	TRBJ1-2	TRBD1	CASSPIGQGVYGYTF	TGTGCCAGCAGCCCCATCGGACAGGGGGTTTATGGCTACACCTTC
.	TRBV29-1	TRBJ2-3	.	CSGDSDTQYF	TGCAGCGGTGACTCAGATACGCAGTATTTT
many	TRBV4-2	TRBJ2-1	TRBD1	CASSQDWGQGGVEQFF	TGTGCCAGCAGCCAAGATTGGGGACAGGGAGGGGTTGAGCAGTTCTTC
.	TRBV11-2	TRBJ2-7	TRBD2	CASSLKQREVHEQYF	TGTGCCAGCAGCTTAAAACAGCGGGAGGTCCACGAGCAGTACTTC
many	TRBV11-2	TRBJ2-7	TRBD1	CASSRDRRNYEQYF	TGTGCCAGCTCTCGGGACAGGAGAAACTACGAGCAGTACTTC
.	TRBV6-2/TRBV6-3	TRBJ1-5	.	CASRVRLVSSNQPQHF	TGTGCCAGCAGGGTCAGACTTGTGTCGAGCAATCAGCCCCAGCATTTT
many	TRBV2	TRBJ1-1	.	CASRSRGHTEAFF	TGTGCCAGCAGATCGAGGGGTCACACTGAAGCTTTCTTT
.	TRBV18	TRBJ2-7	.	CASSPFDLSPYEQYF	TGTGCCAGCTCACCCTTTGACCTGAGCCCCTACGAGCAGTACTTC
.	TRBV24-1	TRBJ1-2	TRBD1	CATASRQGMGYTF	TGTGCCACCGCATCCAGACAGGGGATGGGCTACACCTTC
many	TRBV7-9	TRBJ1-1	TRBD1	CASTTIQGRNTEAFF	TGTGCCAGCACAACCATACAGGGGAGGAACACTGAAGCTTTCTTT
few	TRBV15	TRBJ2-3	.	CATSGAGSLTDTQYF	TGTGCCACCAGCGGAGCAGGGAGTTTAACAGATACGCAGTATTTT
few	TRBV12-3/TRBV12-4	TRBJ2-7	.	CASSFGHQYEQYF	TGTGCCAGCAGTTTTGGACACCAATACGAGCAGTACTTC
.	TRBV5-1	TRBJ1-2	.	CASAPLNYGYTF	TGCGCCAGCGCACCACTTAACTATGGCTACACCTTC
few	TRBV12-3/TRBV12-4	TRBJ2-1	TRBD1	CASSRDRLGNEQFF	TGTGCCAGCAGCCGGGACAGGCTTGGGAATGAGCAGTTCTTC
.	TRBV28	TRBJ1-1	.	CASTPRWASFMNTEAFF	TGTGCCAGCACCCCTCGCTGGGCCAGTTTCATGAACACTGAAGCTTTCTTT
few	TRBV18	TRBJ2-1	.	CASSPLEGYEQFF	TGTGCCAGCTCACCATTGGAAGGGTATGAGCAGTTCTTC
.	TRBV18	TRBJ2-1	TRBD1	CASSPADRWGLLNEQFF	TGTGCCAGCTCACCTGCGGACAGGTGGGGCTTACTAAATGAGCAGTTCTTC